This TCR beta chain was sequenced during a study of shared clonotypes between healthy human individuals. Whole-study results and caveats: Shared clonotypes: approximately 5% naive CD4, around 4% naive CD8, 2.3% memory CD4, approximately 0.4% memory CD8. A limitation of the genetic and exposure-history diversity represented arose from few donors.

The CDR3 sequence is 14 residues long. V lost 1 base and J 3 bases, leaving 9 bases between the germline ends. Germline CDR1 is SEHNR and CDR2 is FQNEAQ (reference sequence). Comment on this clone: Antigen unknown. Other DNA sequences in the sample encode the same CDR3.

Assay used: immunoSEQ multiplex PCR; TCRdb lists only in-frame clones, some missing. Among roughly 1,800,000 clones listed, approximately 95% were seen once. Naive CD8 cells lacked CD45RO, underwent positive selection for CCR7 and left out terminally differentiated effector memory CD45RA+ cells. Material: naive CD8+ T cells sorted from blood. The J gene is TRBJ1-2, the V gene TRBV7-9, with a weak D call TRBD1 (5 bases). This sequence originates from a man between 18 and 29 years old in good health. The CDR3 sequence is CASSLVGGDYGYTF. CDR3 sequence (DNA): TGTGCCAGCAGCTTAGTCGGGGGGGACTATGGCTACACCTTC.